This TCR beta chain was captured in a study of tumor-infiltrating lymphocytes in primary liver carcinoma. Study background: The study included patients who were men and women aged 30 to 69 years.

Whole-study findings and limits: Researchers found tumor-adjacent and tumor-blood pairs overlapped less than tumor region pairs.

The source of the blood RNA was unsorted whole blood, and germline DNA was extracted as well. Constant-region priming of roughly 490 ng total RNA yielded TCR beta cDNA. TCR beta libraries came from three nested multiplex PCR rounds using slightly modified ARM-PCR. Two initial PCR rounds of about 10 cycles each paired TRBV1-TRBV30 forward primers with a C-beta reverse primer. TCRdb itself ran the multiplex PCR reads through MiXCR, one entry per CDR3 protein. The sample lists fewer than 400,000 distinct CDR3 sequences; more than 55% were seen once. About this clonotype: Its antigen is unidentified. This may be a read error, as it is one base from a much larger clone.

Germline CDR1 reads GTSNPN; CDR2 reads SVGIG (reference sequence). The CDR3 runs to 16 residues. The TCR sequence derives from a man aged 40-49 years with primary liver carcinoma and hepatitis B virus infection. The chain has TRBV30 and TRBJ2-2, with D tentatively TRBD2 (5 bases). The specimen sequenced was peripheral blood. In DNA form, the CDR3 reads TGTGCCCAGTCTATCGGGCCCTCCCCGAACACCGGGGAGCTGTCTTTT. Translated: CAQSIGPSPNTGELSF.